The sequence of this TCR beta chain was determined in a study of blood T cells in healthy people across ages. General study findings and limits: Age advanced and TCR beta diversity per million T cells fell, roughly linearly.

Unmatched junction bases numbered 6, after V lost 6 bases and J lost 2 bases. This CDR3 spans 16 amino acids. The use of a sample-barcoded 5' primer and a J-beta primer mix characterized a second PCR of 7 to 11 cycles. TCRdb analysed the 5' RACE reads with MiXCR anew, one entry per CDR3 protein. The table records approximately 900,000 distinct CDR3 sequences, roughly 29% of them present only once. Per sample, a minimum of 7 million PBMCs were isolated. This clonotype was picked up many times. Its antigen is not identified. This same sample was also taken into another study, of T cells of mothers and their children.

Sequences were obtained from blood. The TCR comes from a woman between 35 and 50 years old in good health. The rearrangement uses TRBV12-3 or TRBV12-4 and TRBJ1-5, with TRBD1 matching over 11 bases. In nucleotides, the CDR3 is TGTGCCAGCAGCCCGGGACAGGGGGTCGGCAATCAGCCCCAGCATTTT. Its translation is CASSPGQGVGNQPQHF.